This record concerns one T cell receptor (beta chain) sequence. The germline gives CDR1 SGHRS, CDR2 YFSETQ. The V segment lost 0 bases and the J segment 3 bases; nucleotides outside the gene matches: 4. The CDR3 sequence is 15 residues long. The sample belongs to a study of cytomegalovirus exposure and HLA in healthy donors. PCR was performed using 60 Vbeta and 13 Jbeta primers. Only in-frame clones appear in the TCRdb table, and some are missing; sequencing was by immunoSEQ multiplex PCR. The repertoire holds around 120,000 clones, about 74% seen once, with roughly 3.6% in the top ten. The V gene is TRBV5-1, the J gene TRBJ2-7, with 9 bases lining up with TRBD2. The receptor's source is a young man in good health and CMV-seronegative. Source material: PBMCs. The CDR3 region has the DNA TGCGCCAGCAGCTTGGAGCCTAGCGGGAACTACGAGCAGTACTTC. It encodes CASSLEPSGNYEQYF.